A single sample is the source of the 30 T cell receptor beta chains below, sequenced in a study of CD8+CD57+ T cells in acquired aplastic anemia. TCR beta VDJ and CDR3 profiling used genomic DNA as template. TCRdb fed the reads into MiXCR, producing one record per CDR3 protein. Of about 100,000 distinct CDR3 sequences listed, approximately 48% were seen once; the top ten hold under 35%. Source material: sorted CD4+, CD8+, or CD8+CD57+ T cells (not recorded which) from PBMCs. These receptors were collected from a human donor in good health, serving as a control.

This clonotype was seen many times. This chain joins TRBV12-5 and TRBJ1-1, with D maybe TRBD1 (6 bases). The CDR3 loop spans 14 amino acids. CDR1 and CDR2 (germline): LGHNT, FRNRAP. Between the trimmed V and J ends, which lost 3 bases and 2 bases, there was a span of 10 bases. CDR3 loop: CASGFTGTNTEAFF. Here the CDR3 DNA reads TGTGCTAGTGGTTTCACAGGGACCAACACTGAAGCTTTCTTT.

Note on this clonotype: As the CDR3 is not closed by the conserved phenylalanine or tryptophan, this likely results from a read error. The J gene is TRBJ1-6, the V gene TRBV19; TRBD1 matches 9 bases. V lost 6 bases, J lost 8 bases, and 5 bases stayed unmatched. Germline CDR1 reads LNHDA; CDR2 reads SQIVND (reference sequence). The length of the CDR3 is 14 residues. CDR3 nucleotides: TGTGCCAGTAGGGTCGACAGGGGGTATTCACCCCTCCACTAT. It encodes CASRVDRGYSPLHY.

This clonotype showed up just a few times. The gene calls are TRBV20-1 and TRBJ2-3, with TRBD1 matching over 12 bases. Germline V gene sequence: CDR1 DFQATT, CDR2 SNEGSKA (reference sequence). The junction had 8 bases not matched to a gene; V was cut back by 6 bases and J by 7 bases. CDR3 size: 14 residues. DNA of the CDR3: TGCAGTGCCATGGGACAGGGGGCGCTGAATACGCAGTATTTT. It translates to CSAMGQGALNTQYF.

The chain links TRBV6-1 to TRBJ2-3; D unresolved. V was trimmed by 5 bases and J by 4 bases, leaving 7 bases between them. Germline V CDR1 and CDR2: MNHNS, SASEGT. The CDR3 consists of 12 residues. The DNA for the CDR3 is TGTGCCAGCAGTACACTTTCAGATACGCAGTATTTT. Translation gives CASSTLSDTQYF.

This sequence joins TRBV10-3 and TRBJ2-1; 9 bases match TRBD2. The V and J ends lost 8 bases and 3 bases, in that order; junction bases with no gene match: 5. The length of the CDR3 is 14 residues. Germline V gene sequence: CDR1 ENHRY, CDR2 SYGVKD. This CDR3 is CAIQERGDYNEQFF. CDR3 in DNA: TGTGCCATCCAGGAGCGGGGGGACTACAATGAGCAGTTCTTC.

This clonotype was found a few times. The chain employs TRBV24-1 and TRBJ2-2; either TRBD1 or TRBD2 may fit D (5 bases each). CDR3 length: 14 residues. The ends were cut back, 4 bases at V and 4 bases at J, with 9 bases in the middle. Germline V CDR1 and CDR2: KGHDR, SFDVKD. CDR3: CATSEGTSTGELFF. The DNA of the CDR3 is TGTGCCACCAGTGAAGGGACGAGCACCGGGGAGCTGTTTTTT.

The chain links TRBV2 to TRBJ2-1; D is possibly TRBD2 (5 bases). The CDR3 contains 14 residues. The germline V and J ends were trimmed by 2 bases and 6 bases, with 11 bases remaining between them. Per the germline V gene, CDR1 is SNHLY and CDR2 is FYNNEI. The CDR3 nucleotides are TGTGCCAGCAGTGAACAGGACTCTGGCAATGAGCAGTTCTTC. This codes for CASSEQDSGNEQFF.

This sequence joins TRBV10-3 and TRBJ2-2, with 8 bases that match TRBD1. The J segment lost 4 bases and the V segment lost 11 bases, leaving 6 bases of the junction unmatched. Germline V CDR1 and CDR2: ENHRY, SYGVKD. This CDR3 is built from 13 residues. The CDR3 DNA reads as TGTGCCGCCAGGGGGCAAGGCACCGGGGAGCTGTTTTTT. It codes for CAARGQGTGELFF.

The sample holds many counts of this clonotype. This chain links TRBV6-1 with TRBJ2-1; D may be TRBD1 (7 bases). V dropped 6 bases and J dropped 8 bases, with 23 bases sitting between them. The CDR3 has 16 amino acids. Germline V gives CDR1 MNHNS, CDR2 SASEGT. The CDR3 sequence is CASSQGGGNGQDEQFF. In nucleotides, the CDR3 is TGTGCCAGCAGCCAGGGGGGCGGAAACGGTCAGGATGAGCAGTTCTTC.

This clonotype was picked up a small number of times. V usage is TRBV5-1 and J usage is TRBJ2-2, with 9 bases that match TRBD1. Per the germline V gene, CDR1 is SGHRS and CDR2 is YFSETQ. The V and J ends lost 1 base and 0 bases, in that order; junction bases with no gene match: 10. CDR3 length: 19 residues. CDR3 loop: CASSLSRTGVISNTGELFF. The DNA for the CDR3 is TGCGCCAGCAGCTTGTCAAGGACAGGGGTTATTTCGAACACCGGGGAGCTGTTTTTT.

This clonotype was observed many times. The chain has TRBV12-3 or TRBV12-4 and TRBJ2-1, with 10 bases matching TRBD2. V shed 6 bases and J 1 base; nucleotides not matched to a gene: 3. There are 15 residues in the CDR3. The CDR3 sequence is CASSVGLASYNEQFF. Here the CDR3 DNA reads TGTGCCAGCAGCGTGGGACTAGCGTCCTACAATGAGCAGTTCTTC.

Concerning this clonotype itself: A read error is possible here, since a much larger clone lies one base away. The chain couples TRBV4-2 to TRBJ1-3; TRBD1 matches at 7 bases. The CDR3 length is 15 residues. Germline CDR1 reads LGHNA; CDR2 reads YNFKEQ. CDR3 DNA sequence: TGTGCCAGCAGCCAAGCAGGGGGGTCTGGAAACACCATGTATTTT. Its translation: CASSQAGGSGNTMYF.

A remark on this clonotype: This may come from a read error, since a much larger clone is one base off. V is TRBV4-1 and J is TRBJ2-1; 8 bases are a match to TRBD2. The CDR3 is 15 residues long. Per the germline V gene, CDR1 is MGHRA and CDR2 is YSYEKL. Trimming removed 2 bases from V and 8 bases from J; junction bases left unmatched: 8. The DNA of the CDR3 is TGCGCCAGCAGCCAACTCGGCCGGGGGGGCGATGAGCAGTTCTTC. Translation gives CASSQLGRGGDEQFF.

The V and J genes are TRBV19 and TRBJ1-6; D not resolved. Per germline, CDR1 LNHDA and CDR2 SQIVND (reference sequence). There are 15 residues in the CDR3. Trimming pared 5 bases from V and 6 bases from J, leaving 14 bases between. The CDR3 DNA is TGTGCCAGTAGTCTACAAATCCCCGCTAATTCACCCCTCCACTTT. Its translation: CASSLQIPANSPLHF.

V gene TRBV7-3 combines with J gene TRBJ1-2; no clear D gene. Germline V gene data show CDR1 as SGHTA and CDR2 as FQGTGA. Between the trimmed V and J ends, which lost 9 bases and 5 bases, there was a span of 13 bases. The length of the CDR3 is 12 residues. The CDR3 DNA reads as TGTGCCAGTACTGGCAGCCATTATGGCTACACCTTC. Translating gives CASTGSHYGYTF. The entire variable domain, with the rest obtained from reference TRBV7-3 and TRBJ1-2, is as follows: GAGVSQTPSNKVTEKGKYVELRCDPISGHTALYWYRQSLGQGPEFLIYFQGTGAADDSGLPNDRFFAVRPEGSVSTLKIQRTERGDSAVYLCASTGSHYGYTFGSGTRLTVV.

In its sample, this clonotype was seen many times. V and J are TRBV24-1 and TRBJ2-7; D is ambiguous. CDR1 is KGHDR, CDR2 SFDVKD, per germline. The length of the CDR3 is 13 residues. The germline V and J ends were trimmed by 3 bases and 3 bases, with 8 bases remaining between them. The CDR3 DNA reads TGTGCCACCAGTGATGGGTCCGACTACGAGCAGTACTTC. Residues: CATSDGSDYEQYF.

Only a few counts were recorded for this clonotype. The chain carries TRBV27 and TRBJ2-1, with 9 nucleotides matching TRBD1. Looked up from germline, CDR1 is MNHEY and CDR2 is SMNVEV (reference sequence). This CDR3 contains 15 residues. The ends lost 6 bases at V and 4 bases at J; junction bases unmatched: 7. The CDR3 nucleotides read TGTGCCAGCAGCCCAGGGGGGACAGGGTACAATGAGCAGTTCTTC. This gives the protein CASSPGGTGYNEQFF.

This clonotype has a count of ten or more. The chain links TRBV11-2 to TRBJ2-7; 8 bases fit TRBD1. The CDR3 sequence is 14 residues long. The V gene end was trimmed by 1 base and the J gene end by 5 bases; junction bases not matched to a gene: 4. Germline V lookup: CDR1 SGHAT, CDR2 FQNNGV. For the CDR3, the DNA is TGTGCCAGCAGCTTAGGCAGGGGGCTCGACGAGCAGTACTTC. Protein product: CASSLGRGLDEQYF.

The chain links TRBV15 to TRBJ2-7, with a tentative D call TRBD2 (7 bases). The V gene lost 1 base and the J gene lost 3 bases, with 13 bases spanning the gap. The CDR3 covers 15 residues. CDR1 and CDR2 from the germline V gene are LNHNV and YYDKDF (reference sequence). The DNA for the CDR3 is TGTGCCACCAGCAGAGCCCAGGGGAGGGACTACGAGCAGTACTTC. It encodes CATSRAQGRDYEQYF.

The CDR3 loop reads CASSDRAMSTEAFF. In DNA, the CDR3 is TGTGCCAGTAGTGACAGGGCTATGAGCACTGAAGCTTTCTTT. This sequence joins TRBV19 and TRBJ1-1, with TRBD1 matching over 7 bases. This CDR3 comprises 14 residues. Germline CDR1 LNHDA, CDR2 SQIVND (reference sequence). Unmatched junction bases numbered 7, after V lost 5 bases and J lost 4 bases.

Many counts were recorded for this clonotype. J is TRBJ2-1 and V is TRBV25-1; 14 nucleotides agree with TRBD2. The J segment lost 4 bases and the V segment lost 5 bases, leaving 16 bases of the junction unmatched. Germline CDR1 reads MGHDK; CDR2 reads SYGVNS. CDR3 size: 20 residues. CDR3: CASSLVPGLAGAPSYNEQFF. The CDR3, as DNA: TGTGCCAGCAGTCTCGTCCCGGGACTAGCGGGGGCTCCCTCTTACAATGAGCAGTTCTTC. The whole variable domain, remainder taken from reference TRBV25-1 and TRBJ2-1, is EADIYQTPRYLVIGTGKKITLECSQTMGHDKMYWYQQDPGMELHLIHYSYGVNSTEKGDLSSESTVSRIRTEHFPLTLESARPSHTSQYLCASSLVPGLAGAPSYNEQFFGPGTRLTVL.

The CDR3 region has the DNA TGCGCCAGCAGCCAAGATCCAGGACAGGGGTGGGGAGGCTACACCTTC. Encoded protein: CASSQDPGQGWGGYTF. This chain uses TRBV4-1 with TRBJ1-2; 9 nucleotides agree with TRBD1. Germline lookup yields CDR1 MGHRA and CDR2 YSYEKL. The trim removed 0 bases at V and 8 bases at J, leaving 10 bases unmatched. This CDR3 region has 16 residues.

This clonotype was picked up many times. The chain links TRBV11-2 to TRBJ1-1, with 8 bases lining up with TRBD1. Germline V lookup: CDR1 SGHAT, CDR2 FQNNGV. This CDR3 is 16 amino acids long. J lost 3 bases, V lost 5 bases, and 11 bases had no gene match. CDR3 residues: CASSHSGTGRHTEAFF. CDR3 nucleotides: TGTGCCAGCAGCCATTCCGGGACAGGCCGACACACTGAAGCTTTCTTT.

This rearrangement joins TRBV20-1 to TRBJ1-2; TRBD1 aligns across 7 bases. This CDR3 region has 12 residues. The V segment lost 4 bases and the J segment 7 bases; nucleotides outside the gene matches: 6. CDR1 and CDR2 from the germline V gene are DFQATT and SNEGSKA (reference sequence). CDR3 bases: TGCAGTGCTATACAGGGGCATCCTGGCTACACCTTC. This codes for CSAIQGHPGYTF.

This clonotype occurred a few times. This sequence joins TRBV2 and TRBJ1-1; the D is unclear. Trimming cost V 5 bases and J 0 bases, with 13 bases left between them. CDR3 length: 15 amino acids. Germline-derived CDR1 and CDR2 are SNHLY and FYNNEI. In nucleotides, the CDR3 is TGTGCCAGCAGTCAATACCAAGTATTGAACACTGAAGCTTTCTTT. This translates into CASSQYQVLNTEAFF.

In this sample, this clonotype turned up many times. The chain carries TRBV24-1 and TRBJ2-7, with 9 bases aligning to TRBD1. The germline V gene has CDR1 KGHDR and CDR2 SFDVKD. Losses at the gene ends were 3 bases for V and 7 bases for J; bases not matched to a gene: 15. The CDR3 is made up of 17 amino acids. CDR3 in DNA: TGTGCCACCAGTGATCCACGACTCCGGGACAGGGCGGGAGAGCAGTACTTC. Its translation: CATSDPRLRDRAGEQYF.

The V call is TRBV29-1, the J call TRBJ2-7; weak D call: TRBD1 (6 bases). V gave up 6 bases and J gave up 3 bases, with 12 bases separating them. Per germline, CDR1 SQVTM and CDR2 ANQGSEA. The CDR3 contains 12 residues. The CDR3 is CSVQGIIYEQYF. The CDR3 DNA sequence: TGCAGCGTACAGGGAATCATCTACGAGCAGTACTTC.

Concerning this clonotype: A junction boundary mismatches the germline segment, possibly from a read error. The chain is built from TRBV25-1 and TRBJ1-6; weak D call: TRBD1 (5 bases). The length of the CDR3 is 15 residues. CDR1 is MGHDK, CDR2 SYGVNS, per germline. The CDR3 loop reads CASSGGGYYNSPLHF. The CDR3 DNA follows: TGTGCCAGCAGTGGGGGGGGTTACTATAATTCACCCCTCCATTTT.

This chain connects TRBV7-8 to TRBJ2-7; 10 bases align to TRBD2. Losses at the gene ends were 5 bases for V and 3 bases for J; bases not matched to a gene: 10. The germline V gene has CDR1 SGHVS and CDR2 FQNEAQ. The CDR3 is 16 residues long. The CDR3 sequence is CASSPGLAELYYEQYV. CDR3 sequence (DNA): TGTGCCAGCAGCCCCGGACTAGCGGAGCTTTACTACGAGCAGTACGTC.

This clonotype was seen repeatedly, ten times or more. The rearrangement links TRBV11-2 to TRBJ2-7; 7 bases align to TRBD1. Germline CDR1 and CDR2: SGHAT and FQNNGV. V lost 0 bases to trimming and J lost 3 bases; unmatched junction nucleotides: 11. The CDR3 has 17 amino acids. CDR3 nucleotide sequence: TGTGCCAGCAGCTTAGACCCCGCACAGGGGTTCCTCTACGAGCAGTACTTC. Translating it yields CASSLDPAQGFLYEQYF.